This T cell receptor (beta chain) was captured by sequencing in a study of T cells in localized non-small cell lung cancer. Study-level points and caveats: Uninvolved adjacent lung had more T cell clonality than any other tissue, topping tumor. Tumor samples were not multi-region, leaving intratumor heterogeneity unexcluded. Longer survival (overall) was linked to higher T cell density in blood.

Measured with immunoSEQ multiplex PCR; TCRdb has only the in-frame clones, and not every one. The sample shows 20,000 to 25,000 clones, approximately 84% of them seen only once. On this clone itself: Antigen unknown.

The V end was cut by 1 base, the J end by 4 bases, with 16 bases between. Per germline, CDR1 MGHRA and CDR2 YSYEKL. The CDR3 has 16 amino acids. This TCR derives from a man aged 40 to 69 with stage I lung adenocarcinoma. The sequencing used peripheral blood, collected before any cancer treatment. The chain joins TRBV4-1 to TRBJ1-2; no reliable D call. In nucleotides, the CDR3 is TGCGCCAGCAGCCAAGGCCAGTCTACAAGTGGCTATGGCTACACCTTC. Encoded protein: CASSQGQSTSGYGYTF.